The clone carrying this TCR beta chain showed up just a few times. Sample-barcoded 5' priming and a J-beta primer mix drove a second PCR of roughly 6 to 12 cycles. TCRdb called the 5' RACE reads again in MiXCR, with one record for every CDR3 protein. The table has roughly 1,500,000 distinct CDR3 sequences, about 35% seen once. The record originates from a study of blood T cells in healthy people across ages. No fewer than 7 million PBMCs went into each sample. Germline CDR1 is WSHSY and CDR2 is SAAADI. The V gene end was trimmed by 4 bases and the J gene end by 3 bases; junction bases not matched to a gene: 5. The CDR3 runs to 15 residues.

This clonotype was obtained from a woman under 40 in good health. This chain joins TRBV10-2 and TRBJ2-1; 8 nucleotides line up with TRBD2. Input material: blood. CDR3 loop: CASSGQRGYYNEQFF. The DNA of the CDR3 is TGCGCCAGCAGTGGACAGCGGGGGTACTACAATGAGCAGTTCTTC.